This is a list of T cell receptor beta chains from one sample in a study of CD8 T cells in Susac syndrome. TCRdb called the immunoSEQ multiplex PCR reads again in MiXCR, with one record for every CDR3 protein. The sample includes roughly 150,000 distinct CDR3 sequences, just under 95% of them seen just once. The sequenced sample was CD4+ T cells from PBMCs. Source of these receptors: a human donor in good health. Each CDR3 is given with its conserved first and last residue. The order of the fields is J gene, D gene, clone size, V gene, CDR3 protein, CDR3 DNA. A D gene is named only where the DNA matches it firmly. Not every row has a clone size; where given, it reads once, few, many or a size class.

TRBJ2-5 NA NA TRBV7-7 CASSEAGTRETQYF TGTGCCAGCAGCGAAGCCGGGACACGGGAGACCCAGTACTTC
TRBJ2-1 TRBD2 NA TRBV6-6 CASRTSGGHNEQFF TGTGCCAGCAGGACTAGCGGGGGCCACAATGAGCAGTTCTTC
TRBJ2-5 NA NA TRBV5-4 CASRATRGSETQYF TGTGCCAGCAGGGCTACTCGGGGGTCAGAGACCCAGTACTTC
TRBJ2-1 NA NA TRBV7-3 CASSPESTYNEQFF TGTGCCAGCAGCCCTGAATCGACCTACAATGAGCAGTTCTTC
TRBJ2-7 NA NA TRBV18 CASSPRTDTYYEQYF TGTGCCAGCTCACCCCGGACAGATACCTACTACGAGCAGTACTTC
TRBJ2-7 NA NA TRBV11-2 CASSKVPGSYEQYF TGTGCCAGCAGCAAAGTACCGGGATCCTACGAGCAGTACTTC
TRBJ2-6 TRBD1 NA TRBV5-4 CASSQVQGAPGANVLTF TGTGCCAGCAGCCAAGTTCAGGGGGCCCCCGGGGCCAACGTCCTGACTTTC
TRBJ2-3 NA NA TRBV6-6 CASSWHQQADTQYF TGTGCCAGCAGCTGGCACCAACAGGCAGATACGCAGTATTTT
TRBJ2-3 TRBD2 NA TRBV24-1 CATSDSRTSGVTDTQYF TGTGCCACCAGTGATTCCCGGACTAGCGGGGTCACAGATACGCAGTATTTT
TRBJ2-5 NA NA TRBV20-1 CSASPHRVQETQYF TGCAGTGCGTCACCTCACAGGGTTCAAGAGACCCAGTACTTC
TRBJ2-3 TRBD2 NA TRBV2 CASKDASGGGTQYF TGTGCCAGCAAGGACGCTAGCGGGGGAGGTACGCAGTATTTT
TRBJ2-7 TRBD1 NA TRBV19 CASSGQGLYEQYF TGTGCCAGTAGTGGACAGGGACTCTACGAGCAGTACTTC
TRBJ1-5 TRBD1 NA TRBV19 CASSLRQGGTQPQHF TGTGCCAGTAGTCTCCGACAGGGGGGGACTCAGCCCCAGCATTTT
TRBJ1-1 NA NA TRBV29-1 CSPVVNTEAFF TGCAGCCCCGTAGTGAACACTGAAGCTTTCTTT
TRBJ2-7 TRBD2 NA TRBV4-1 CASSQGLVAGGYEQYF TGCGCCAGCAGCCAAGGGTTGGTAGCGGGAGGGTACGAGCAGTACTTC
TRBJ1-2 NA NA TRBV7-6 CASSPNQGGGYTF TGTGCCAGCAGTCCAAACCAGGGAGGAGGCTACACCTTC
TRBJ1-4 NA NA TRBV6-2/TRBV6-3 CASSYWGRDEKLFF TGTGCCAGCAGTTACTGGGGGCGAGATGAAAAACTGTTTTTT
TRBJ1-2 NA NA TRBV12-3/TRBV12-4 CASGSLSRFYGYTF TGTGCCAGCGGTAGTTTATCCAGGTTCTATGGCTACACCTTC
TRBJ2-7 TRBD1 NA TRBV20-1 CSATPATGVSYEQYF TGCAGTGCTACACCGGCGACAGGGGTCTCCTACGAGCAGTACTTC
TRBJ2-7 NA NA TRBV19 CASSRQGWGLEQYF TGTGCCAGCTCCCGACAGGGATGGGGACTGGAGCAGTACTTC
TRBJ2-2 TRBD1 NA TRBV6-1 CATRQGVTGELFF TGTGCCACTCGACAGGGCGTAACCGGGGAGCTGTTTTTT
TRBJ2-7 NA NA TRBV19 CASRWTDSYEQYF TGTGCCAGTAGATGGACGGATTCCTACGAGCAGTACTTC
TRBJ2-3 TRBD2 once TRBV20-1 CSAALAGDTQYF TGCAGTGCAGCACTAGCGGGGGATACGCAGTATTTT
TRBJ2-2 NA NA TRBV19 CASKQMNTGELFF TGTGCCAGTAAACAGATGAACACCGGGGAGCTGTTTTTT
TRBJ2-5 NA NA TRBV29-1 CSVRRDLQETQYF TGCAGCGTCAGACGTGATTTACAAGAGACCCAGTACTTC
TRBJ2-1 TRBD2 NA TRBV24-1 CATSDRTSGGVFETINEQFF TGTGCCACCAGTGACCGGACTAGCGGGGGAGTTTTCGAAACCATAAATGAGCAGTTCTTC
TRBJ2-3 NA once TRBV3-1 CASTQKGTDTQYF TGTGCCAGCACCCAAAAGGGAACAGATACGCAGTATTTT
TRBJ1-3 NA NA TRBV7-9 CASSLVPISSGNTIYF TGTGCCAGCAGCTTAGTACCCATAAGCTCTGGAAACACCATATATTTT
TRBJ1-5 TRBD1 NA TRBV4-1 CASSPQGAYSNQPQHF TGCGCCAGCAGCCCACAGGGGGCTTATAGCAATCAGCCCCAGCATTTT
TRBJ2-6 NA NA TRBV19 CASSTGLSGANVLTF TGTGCCAGTAGCACAGGGCTCTCTGGGGCCAACGTCCTGACTTTC
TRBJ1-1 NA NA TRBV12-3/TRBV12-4 CASSLAQGVEAFF TGTGCCAGCAGTTTAGCGCAGGGAGTTGAAGCTTTCTTT
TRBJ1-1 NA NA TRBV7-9 CASSAHGGTEAFF TGTGCCAGCAGCGCACACGGGGGCACTGAAGCTTTCTTT
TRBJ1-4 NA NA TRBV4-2 CASSQDWWEKLFF TGTGCCAGCAGCCAAGATTGGTGGGAAAAACTGTTTTTT
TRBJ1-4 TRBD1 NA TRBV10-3 CAISDTGGLTANEKLFF TGTGCCATCAGTGACACAGGGGGACTAACGGCTAATGAAAAACTGTTTTTT
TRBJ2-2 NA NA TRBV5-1 CASGEGVSTGELFF TGCGCCAGCGGGGAAGGTGTGAGCACCGGGGAGCTGTTTTTT
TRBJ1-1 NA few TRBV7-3 CASSLEAGTEAFF TGTGCCAGCAGCTTGGAAGCGGGCACTGAAGCTTTCTTT
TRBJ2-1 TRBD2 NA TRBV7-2 CASSLTGLARTNEQFF TGTGCCAGCAGTTTAACCGGACTAGCTCGAACCAATGAGCAGTTCTTC
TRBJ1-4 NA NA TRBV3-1 CASSQRELEKLFF TGTGCCAGCAGCCAGCGGGAGTTAGAAAAACTGTTTTTT
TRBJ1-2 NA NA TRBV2 CASTQSTVSNYGYTF TGTGCCAGCACCCAGAGCACTGTTTCTAACTATGGCTACACCTTC
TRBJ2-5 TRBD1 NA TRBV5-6 CASSLRGQGETQYF TGTGCCAGCAGCTTGCGAGGACAGGGAGAGACCCAGTACTTC
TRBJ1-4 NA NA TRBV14 CASSRTDYEKLFF TGTGCCAGCAGCCGGACGGATTATGAAAAACTGTTTTTT
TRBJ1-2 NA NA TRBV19 CASTQGTVKSYGYTF TGTGCCAGTACCCAGGGGACGGTAAAAAGCTATGGCTACACCTTC
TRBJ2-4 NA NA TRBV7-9 CASSLVGQTLAKNIQYF TGTGCCAGCAGCTTAGTAGGGCAAACACTAGCCAAAAACATTCAGTACTTC
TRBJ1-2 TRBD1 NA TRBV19 CASSGTGGDYGYTF TGTGCCAGTAGCGGGACAGGGGGCGACTATGGCTACACCTTC
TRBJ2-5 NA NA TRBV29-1 CSVGQRDETQYF TGCAGCGTTGGGCAGAGGGACGAGACCCAGTACTTC
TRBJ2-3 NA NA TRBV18 CASSLRTDSTDTQYF TGTGCCAGCTCACTGAGGACCGACAGCACAGATACGCAGTATTTT
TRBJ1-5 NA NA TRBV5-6 CASSLGPGRDQPQHF TGTGCCAGCAGCTTGGGGCCCGGACGCGATCAGCCCCAGCATTTT
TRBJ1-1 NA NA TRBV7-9 CASSPREVGNTEAFF TGTGCCAGCAGCCCAAGAGAGGTTGGAAACACTGAAGCTTTCTTT
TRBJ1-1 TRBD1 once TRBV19 CASSMTERQGGTEAFF TGTGCCAGTAGTATGACGGAAAGACAGGGCGGTACTGAAGCTTTCTTT
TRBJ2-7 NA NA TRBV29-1 CSAGESEQYF TGCAGCGCTGGGGAGAGCGAGCAGTACTTC
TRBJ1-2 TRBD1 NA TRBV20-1 CSARRTGRDYGYTF TGCAGTGCTAGACGGACAGGGAGGGACTATGGCTACACCTTC
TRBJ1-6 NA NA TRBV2 CASHGLSIGEPLHF TGTGCCAGCCATGGACTCTCCATTGGGGAACCCCTCCACTTT
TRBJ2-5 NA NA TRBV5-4 CASSLAEGQETQYF TGTGCCAGCAGCTTGGCCGAGGGGCAAGAGACCCAGTACTTC
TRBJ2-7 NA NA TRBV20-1 CSAGGQGSHEQYF TGCAGTGCAGGGGGGCAGGGTTCCCACGAGCAGTACTTC